This TCR beta chain was identified during a study of a mutant IDH1 vaccine in newly diagnosed glioma. The CDR3 consists of 18 residues. V lost 4 bases and J lost 0, with 16 bases in between. Germline CDR1 and CDR2: SEHNR and FQNEAQ (reference sequence). Study results and caveats: Of all patients, 93.3% showed vaccine-induced immune responses.

Sequenced by immunoSEQ multiplex PCR; TCRdb stores in-frame clones only, minus some. Of 50,000 to 65,000 clones listed, roughly 80% are singletons. Worth noting for this clone: Its antigen is still unknown.

As to time point: baseline, week 1 (first vaccination visit). Indicated treatment: pre-vaccination baseline after standard-of-care therapy. New WHO grade 3 or 4 astrocytomas that were IDH1-mutant and ATRX-lost occurred in the donors. The clonotype comes from a man between 18 and 29 years old with glioma. The J gene is TRBJ1-6, the V gene TRBV7-9; D is unresolved. The sample here was PBMCs, taken from a glioma patient treated with radiotherapy, temozolomide or both. CDR3 region: CASSSGRILSSYNSPLHF. The CDR3 nucleotides are TGTGCCAGCAGCTCCGGACGGATTTTAAGCTCCTATAATTCACCCCTCCACTTT.